These T cell receptor beta chains were read from a single sample in a study of blood T cell repertoires in COVID-19. Clones were read by immunoSEQ multiplex PCR, and TCRdb kept only the in-frame ones, dropping some. This sample has tens of thousands of clones, with roughly 88% found just once. Sequences were obtained from peripheral blood. Receptor source: a woman aged 80 or over with COVID-19, enrolled during active disease. Both conserved end residues are part of each CDR3. D genes are given only for firm matches. Size values are once, few and many counts, or a class for expanded clones, and some rows have none.

TRBV7-2	TRBJ2-3	.	.	TGTGCCAGCAGCTTCTCCAGGTCCCCCCTGGGTACGCAGTATTTT	CASSFSRSPLGTQYF
TRBV6-5	TRBJ2-7	few	.	TGTGCCAGCAGGGCCGTCGGACACCTCTACGAGCAGTACTTC	CASRAVGHLYEQYF
TRBV6-5	TRBJ1-1	.	TRBD1	TGTGCCAGCGGACAGGGGTCCGGGAATGTTGAAGCTTTCTTT	CASGQGSGNVEAFF
TRBV3-1/TRBV3-2	TRBJ2-3	.	.	TGTGCCAGCAGCCCCCGTCAGGCGGGCATCGCAGATACGCAGTATTTT	CASSPRQAGIADTQYF
TRBV5-8	TRBJ2-7	.	.	TGTGCCAGCAGCTTTCCGGCCTCGGGAGTGCGGGAGCAGTACTTC	CASSFPASGVREQYF
TRBV3-1/TRBV3-2	TRBJ2-5	.	.	TGTGCCAGCAGCCAACCCTCTACGGTCGAGACCCAGTACTTC	CASSQPSTVETQYF
TRBV6-5	TRBJ1-4	.	.	TGTGCCAGCCGGAGGCACGAAAAACTGTTTTTT	CASRRHEKLFF
TRBV9	TRBJ2-5	.	.	TGTGCCAGCAGCGTAGACTTCCTTCGGCAAGAGACCCAGTACTTC	CASSVDFLRQETQYF
TRBV18	TRBJ2-7	.	.	TGTGCCAGCTCACCACCGAGGAGCTACGAGCAGTACTTC	CASSPPRSYEQYF
TRBV7-2	TRBJ2-2	once	.	TGTGCCAGCAGCGCACACAGGGTTTGGACCGGGGAGCTGTTTTTT	CASSAHRVWTGELFF
TRBV5-1	TRBJ1-1	few	.	TGCGCCAGCAGCGCCGAACCCGGGACATATACTGAAGCTTTCTTT	CASSAEPGTYTEAFF
TRBV19	TRBJ2-1	.	TRBD2	TGTGCCAGTAGTGTGCTAGCGGGAGTAGGAAATGAGCAGTTCTTC	CASSVLAGVGNEQFF
TRBV7-7	TRBJ2-3	.	.	TGTGCCAGCAGCGCGGAGAGCACAGATACGCAGTATTTT	CASSAESTDTQYF
TRBV10-3	TRBJ2-3	.	TRBD1	TGTGCCATCAGCGTGGCGGGACAGGGTAGCACAGATACGCAGTATTTT	CAISVAGQGSTDTQYF
TRBV19	TRBJ2-1	.	.	TGTGCCAGTAGTATAGGAACAGGGAGGGCGATCGATGAGCAGTTCTTC	CASSIGTGRAIDEQFF
TRBV12-3/TRBV12-4	TRBJ1-4	.	.	TGTGCCAGCAGTTTATTAGCGGGGGAACTGTTTTTT	CASSLLAGELFF
TRBV9	TRBJ2-1	.	.	TGTGCCAGCAGCCCACGGGACACCTACAATGAGCAGTTCTTC	CASSPRDTYNEQFF
TRBV7-2	TRBJ1-2	.	TRBD1	TGTGCCAGCAGCTCAGAATGGGAGACAGGGGGCCACTATGGCTACACCTTC	CASSSEWETGGHYGYTF
TRBV19	TRBJ2-7	.	TRBD2	TGTGCCAGTAGTAAAGCGGGAGGACGCTACGAGCAGTACTTC	CASSKAGGRYEQYF
TRBV7-3	TRBJ2-6	.	TRBD1	TGTGCCAGCAGCTCAGGGGGCTGGTCTGGGGCCAACGTCCTGACTTTC	CASSSGGWSGANVLTF
TRBV5-5	TRBJ2-1	.	TRBD1	TGTGCCAGCAGCTTGGCTTGGACAGGGGGGTACGAGCAGTTCTTC	CASSLAWTGGYEQFF
TRBV11-2	TRBJ2-7	.	TRBD1	TGTGCCAGCAGCTTAGAGCGACAGGGGCCTTACGAGCAGTACTTC	CASSLERQGPYEQYF
TRBV12-5	TRBJ1-1	.	.	TGTGCTAGTGTCCGGGACACTGAAGCTTTCTTT	CASVRDTEAFF
TRBV4-1	TRBJ2-5	.	TRBD2	TGCGCCAGCAGCCAAGAACGGTGGGGGGAGGGCCAAGAGACCCAGTACTTC	CASSQERWGEGQETQYF
TRBV18	TRBJ1-5	once	.	TGTGCCAGCCAAATCGGAGGGGGCAATCAGCCCCAGCATTTT	CASQIGGGNQPQHF
TRBV12-3/TRBV12-4	TRBJ1-1	.	.	TGTGCCAGCAGTTTGGCAGGTGAAGCTTTCTTT	CASSLAGEAFF
TRBV7-9	TRBJ2-7	.	.	TGTGCCAGCAGCGCTGACAGGAGAGCCTACGAGCAGTACTTC	CASSADRRAYEQYF
TRBV29-1	TRBJ2-7	.	.	TGCAGCGTTGAGTACAGGGACTACGAGCAGTACTTC	CSVEYRDYEQYF
TRBV28	TRBJ1-2	.	TRBD1	TGTGCCAGCAGGGCAGGGGGCTATGGCTACACCTTC	CASRAGGYGYTF
TRBV7-9	TRBJ2-7	.	.	TGTGCCAGCAGCTTAGCGGGAGTAGACTACGAGCAGTACTTC	CASSLAGVDYEQYF
TRBV2	TRBJ1-4	.	TRBD1	TGTGCCAGCAGTCCCGGACAGGGAATGGGGGAAAAACTGTTTTTT	CASSPGQGMGEKLFF
TRBV7-9	TRBJ2-2	.	.	TGTGCCAGCAGCTTGTCCGGTGTCACCGGGGAGCTGTTTTTT	CASSLSGVTGELFF
TRBV3-1/TRBV3-2	TRBJ2-2	.	TRBD1	TGTGCCAGCAGCCGACAGGGGGCGCAGGGCACCGGGGAGCTGTTTTTT	CASSRQGAQGTGELFF
TRBV5-1	TRBJ2-1	.	TRBD2	TGCGCCAGCAGCAGTAGCGGGGGCTACAATGAGCAGTTCTTC	CASSSSGGYNEQFF
TRBV10-3	TRBJ2-5	once	.	TGTGCCATCATGACCTTGGCGGGGACCCAGTACTTC	CAIMTLAGTQYF
TRBV5-1	TRBJ2-1	.	TRBD2	TGCGCCAGCAGCTTGGCTCGACTAGGACTAGATGAGCAGTTCTTC	CASSLARLGLDEQFF